This T cell receptor (beta chain) stems from a study of T-cell reconstitution after alpha-beta-depleted transplantation in children. About this clonotype: The target antigen is unknown.

As it was prepared, the TCRbeta library received unique molecular identifiers. TCRdb ran MiXCR on the PCR reads and lists one entry per CDR3 protein. The profile shows around 270,000 distinct CDR3 sequences, 10% of them singletons. The CDR3 has 15 amino acids. J lost 2 bases, V lost 7 bases, and 7 bases had no gene match. General study results and limits: Hyperexpanded clones declined; after one year, newly produced T cells mostly supplied diversity. Surviving recipient cells, namely T cells and thymic progenitors, were the source of high day-60 TCRbeta diversity in some patients.

This clonotype originated in a boy in the first two years of life with acute myeloid leukemia, due to receive a stem cell transplant. Sequencing used PBMCs, obtained before TCRalphabeta/CD19-depleted stem cell transplant. The rearrangement uses TRBV12-3 or TRBV12-4 and TRBJ2-3, with 9 bases fitting TRBD2. CDR3 coding DNA: TGTGCCAGCAACGGGGCTAGCGGGACCACAGATACGCAGTATTTT. Translation: CASNGASGTTDTQYF.